This TCR beta chain appears in the sequencing data of a study of vaccination effects on CD4 cells after COVID-19. Findings and caveats of the study: The study had few convalescent patients and no early post-infection timepoints.

About this clone: Its antigen is not known.

Profiling relied on immunoSEQ multiplex PCR, and the TCRdb table lists in-frame clones only, not all of them. The table shows about 73,000 clones, with approximately 74% occurring only once. Expansion of antigen-specific CD4+ T cells with viral peptide pools was carried out by the ViraFEST assay before sequencing. Scientists isolated CD4+ T cells after a roughly 10-day culture period ended. Nucleocapsid antibodies were negative in the vaccine recipients, who had never had SARS-CoV-2 infection. Some 2 million PBMC were placed in each well, which was supplemented with about 10 IU/ml IL-2 and around 9.4 ug/ml peptides. Half the medium was swapped for IL-2 medium on days 3 and 7. The TCR was taken from a human donor who received a COVID-19 vaccine. The sample here was CD4+ T cells from PBMCs cultured with HCoV-NL63 spike peptides, taken before COVID-19 vaccination.

The CDR3 sequence: CASALGESYNEQFF. DNA of the CDR3: TGTGCCAGCGCCCTAGGGGAATCCTACAATGAGCAGTTCTTC. This chain joins TRBV5-8 and TRBJ2-1; a possible D gene is TRBD1 (5 bases). The germline CDR1 and CDR2 sequences are SGHTS and YDEGEE. The CDR3 has 14 amino acids. Trimming took 7 bases from V and 1 from J, leaving 12 bases between them.